These 5 T cell receptor beta chains came from one sample sequenced in a study of OX40 agonist ivuxolimab in advanced cancers. The repertoire was sequenced with immunoSEQ multiplex PCR; TCRdb's copy has only in-frame clones and lacks some. The sample contains approximately 90,000 clones, around nine tenths of which appear only once. Sequencing used CD4+ or CD8+ T cells sorted from blood, obtained in a trial of the OX40 agonist ivuxolimab. The receptors were gathered from an adult with an advanced solid tumor such as melanoma, head and neck, liver or kidney cancer.

The rearrangement uses TRBV5-1 and TRBJ1-2, with no clear D. The CDR3 is 12 residues long. V lost 7 bases to trimming and J lost 7 bases, with 14 bases between them. Germline assignment: CDR1 SGHRS and CDR2 YFSETQ. The CDR3 DNA follows: TGCGCCAGCTTCCAACCGATGGGTGGCTACACCTTC. Translated: CASFQPMGGYTF.

The V and J genes are TRBV5-1 and TRBJ2-3; tentatively, D is TRBD1 (6 bases). The CDR3 is made up of 14 amino acids. V was cut by 0 bases and J by 5 bases, with 10 bases left in between. Germline-derived CDR1 and CDR2 are SGHRS and YFSETQ. CDR3 loop: CASSLGGPEDTQYF. CDR3 bases: TGCGCCAGCAGCTTGGGGGGGCCTGAAGATACGCAGTATTTT.

The rearrangement uses TRBV19 and TRBJ1-5; D might be TRBD1 (6 bases). The CDR3 is 14 amino acids. Deletions cut 10 bases from V and 3 bases from J, with 16 bases between. Germline loops: CDR1 LNHDA, CDR2 SQIVND (reference sequence). The CDR3 loop reads CATREGVVNQPQHF. CDR3 nucleotide sequence: TGTGCCACCCGAGAGGGGGTGGTCAATCAGCCCCAGCATTTT.

Written as DNA, the CDR3 is TGTGCCAGCTCAACTAGCGGGGGCCTCACAGATACGCAGTATTTT. Protein: CASSTSGGLTDTQYF. The chain couples TRBV18 to TRBJ2-3; 11 bases agree with TRBD2. V dropped 5 bases and J dropped 2; count of bases not matched to a gene: 3. Germline lookup yields CDR1 KGHSH and CDR2 LQKENI. The CDR3 is 15 residues long.

This sequence joins TRBV10-1 and TRBJ2-2, with D maybe TRBD1 (5 bases). Looked up from germline, CDR1 is WNHNN and CDR2 is SYGVQD (reference sequence). This CDR3 is built from 18 residues. The germline V and J ends were trimmed by 6 bases and 3 bases, with 23 bases remaining between them. Here the CDR3 DNA reads TGCGCCAGCAGAAAATTAGACAGACTTGAGAGTGACACCGGGGAGCTGTTTTTT. Translated, it gives CASRKLDRLESDTGELFF.